One T cell receptor beta chain is described in this entry. The sample is drawn from a study of T cell changes during pregnancy in multiple sclerosis. Sequencing was performed with immunoSEQ multiplex PCR; in TCRdb, only in-frame clones are kept and a portion is missing. The repertoire includes tens of thousands of clones, about 92% of them detected once, and roughly 0.44% sits in the top ten. Germline CDR1 reads SGHTA; CDR2 reads FQGNSA. V lost 5 bases to trimming and J lost 4 bases, with 11 bases between them. The CDR3 totals 14 residues. This sequence was found in a female donor with multiple sclerosis, enrolled in a pregnancy study. This specimen consisted of CD4+ T cells from peripheral blood mononuclear cells, obtained after pregnancy. This sequence joins TRBV7-2 and TRBJ2-2; a possible D gene is TRBD1 (5 bases). The CDR3 region is CASSVQGRTGELFF. CDR3 nucleotide sequence: TGTGCCAGCAGCGTTCAGGGCCGCACCGGGGAGCTGTTTTTT.